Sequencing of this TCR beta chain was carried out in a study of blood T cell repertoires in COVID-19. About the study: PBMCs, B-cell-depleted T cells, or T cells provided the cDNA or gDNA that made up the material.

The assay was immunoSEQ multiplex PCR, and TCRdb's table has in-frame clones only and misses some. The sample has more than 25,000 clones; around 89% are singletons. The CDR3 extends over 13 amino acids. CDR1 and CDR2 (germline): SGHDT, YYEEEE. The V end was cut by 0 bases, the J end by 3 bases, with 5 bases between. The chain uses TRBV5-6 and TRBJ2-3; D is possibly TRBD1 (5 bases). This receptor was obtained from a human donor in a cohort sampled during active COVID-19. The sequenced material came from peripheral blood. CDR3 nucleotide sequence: TGTGCCAGCAGCTTGGACAGGACAGATACGCAGTATTTT. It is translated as CASSLDRTDTQYF. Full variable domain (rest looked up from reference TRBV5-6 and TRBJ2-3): DAGVTQSPTHLIKTRGQQVTLRCSPKSGHDTVSWYQQALGQGPQFIFQYYEEEERQRGNFPDRFSGHQFPNYSSELNVNALLLGDSALYLCASSLDRTDTQYFGPGTRLTVL.